This T cell receptor beta chain comes out of a study of blood T cells in healthy people across ages (dated by TCRdb to between 2014 and 2016). Turning to the overall study: Template switching captured roughly one uniquely barcoded TCR beta cDNA molecule per two T cells in model experiments. Using the same blood draw, the study looked at two additional independent replicas of 1 million unique cDNA reads for two donors, one aged 18 to 30 and the other aged 80 or older. Four age groups were formed from the donors: young (average roughly 15 years), middle-aged (more than 35), aged (approximately 60) and long-lived (about 75). To track age-related changes in TCR beta repertoire diversity, the study relied on deep sequencing normalized with unique cDNA molecular identifiers.

Of note for this clonotype: Its cognate antigen has yet to be identified. Base-call qualities are not available, and no considerably larger clone is one nucleotide away.

Results and caveats for the whole study, not just this receptor: The long-lived group showed more naive CD4+ T cells, fewer expanded clones and increased TCR diversity than the aged group, suggesting age selection. As age increased, observed TCR beta diversity per million T cells dropped in a roughly linear way, and a significant reduction was already evident by age roughly 36. The CMV infection status of donors was not known, potentially confounding age-related changes in expanded clonotypes. Estimates of total diversity from one million sequenced T cells were regarded as lower bounds and underestimates. There was a strong correlation between observed TCR beta diversity and the percentage of naive T cells measured by flow cytometry. Conclusive comparison of naive and antigen-experienced compartments was prevented by the profiling of bulk unsorted PBMCs.

The protocol used for the library was 5' RACE. TCRdb shows the sequencer as Illumina HiSeq 2500. The second PCR ran for roughly 7 to 11 cycles and used a J-beta primer mix along with a sample-barcoded 5' primer. A unique molecular identifier was introduced onto each TCR beta cDNA molecule by a template-switch 5' adaptor carrying 12 random nucleotides. At least 2.5 million CDR3-containing paired-end reads were obtained from each sample. First-strand cDNA was synthesized from all RNA with the Mint cDNA synthesis kit, primed by a TRBC-specific oligonucleotide. Following uracil-DNA glycosylase treatment, all cDNA underwent a first 18-cycle PCR with the universal primers M1SS and BC2_uni_R. In the paper's pipeline: Each sample was normalized by randomly selecting 1 million high-quality reads, each carrying a distinct molecular identifier. Reads with shared molecular identifiers were discarded instead of being binned into consensus sequences. MiTCR, with a Q25 quality threshold and the strictest error-elimination algorithm, was used for CDR3 identification, clonotype clustering and error correction. A nonparametric unseen species model with Euler transformation was used to estimate lower-bound total TCR beta diversity. TCRdb handled the public reads itself, with Q25 trimming in fastp and clone calling in MiXCR, and kept productive beta chains. When rows share a CDR3 protein, they turn into one entry using the most common DNA and genes. The V and J calls follow TCRdb's processing rather than the paper's. The sample has 450,000 to 650,000 distinct CDR3 sequences on record, under 30% of them singletons. The ten largest account for approximately 8.7% of the sample.

Donors were 40 or so systemically healthy Caucasian individuals from Russia aged roughly 6 to 100 years. Each donor gave approximately 9.3 milliliters of peripheral blood, collected into EDTA-treated Vacutainer tubes. Ficoll-Paque density-gradient centrifugation was used to isolate PBMCs, with at least 7 million obtained per sample. Trizol reagent was used to extract total RNA from PBMCs, with at least 5.5 micrograms per sample. The percentages of naive CD45RAhigh/CD27high T cells were determined by flow cytometry on a PBMC aliquot from every donor. V and J are truncated by 5 bases and 5 bases respectively, leaving an intervening sequence of 19 bases. The CDR3 covers 16 residues, taking in both the cysteine and the phenylalanine. CDR3 DNA is the only sequence kept; it has 48 bases, read in frame from the first base. CDR1 SGHVS and CDR2 FQNEAQ were looked up in the germline V gene. This same sample was also part of a study on T cells of mothers and their children. Drawing on the second study: Nine systemically healthy Caucasian individuals, comprising three mothers and their six children, were included as donors. cDNA synthesis used all of the extracted RNA, with 1.5 ug of RNA in each 15 ul reaction. Sample barcodes and 2-4 random nucleotides were added via the M1S primer in the second PCR. Over 9.5 million TCR beta CDR3 reads came from each mother, compared with around 3 million reads from each child. In both related and unrelated pairs, thymic selection shapes the output of TCR recombination in a similar way, with inherited differences having only a minor effect. Related mother-child pairs always showed normalized repertoire overlap that was slightly higher than in unrelated mother-child pairs, though the difference was never significant. No persistent microchimeric T cell clones were found, with a detection sensitivity of approximately 110 clones per million clonotypes. In the study, deep NGS was used to compare the TCR beta repertoires of mothers and children, and features distinguishing related mother-child pairs from unrelated individuals were sought. The mean age was approximately 41 +/- 4 years for the mothers and about 10 +/- 4 years for the children. After adapter ligation with NEBNext reagents, the libraries were sequenced on Illumina HiSeq 2000 with 100+100 nt paired-end reads. Mother and child libraries were prepared a month apart and sequenced in separate runs to prevent cross-contamination. Each donor had between about 500,000 and 2,100,000 distinct TCR beta clonotypes identified. Naive TCR beta clonotypes were estimated from low-frequency clonotypes matched to each donor's FACS-determined naive share, without sorting.

The chain joins TRBV7-8 to TRBJ2-1; the D gene is perhaps TRBD2, from 6 matching bases. The clonotype was recovered from a boy aged 5-17 years in good health. The sequencing input was blood. The CDR3 reads CASSRMFSGPNNEQFF. The nucleotides are TGTGCCAGCAGCCGGATGTTCAGCGGGCCCAACAATGAGCAGTTCTTC.